What follows describes a single TCR beta chain. These data come from a study of blood T cell repertoires in COVID-19. Repertoires were generated with immunoSEQ multiplex PCR, while TCRdb's copy carries only in-frame clones and drops some. The table has hundreds of thousands of clones, roughly 85% seen once. V shed 6 bases, J shed 5 bases, and the junction held 5 bases outside the gene matches. The CDR3 sequence is 16 residues long. Germline CDR1 reads SNHLY; CDR2 reads FYNNEI. Exposed enrollees had met someone with a PCR-confirmed or clinician-diagnosed COVID-19 case at some point within the 2 weeks before study entry.

The V call is TRBV2, the J call TRBJ2-1, with 15 nucleotides matching TRBD2. The material sequenced was PBMCs or T cells enriched from blood (not recorded which). This sequence was found in a woman in her 30s who had been exposed to COVID-19. CDR3 bases: TGTGCCAGCAGCGGACTAGCGGGGGGGTCGCACAATGAGCAGTTCTTC. The encoded protein is CASSGLAGGSHNEQFF.